These T cell receptor beta chains were read from a single sample in a study of T cell repertoires in cytomegalovirus infection. MiXCR, applied by TCRdb to the reads, yields one record per CDR3 protein. Found here are about 250,000 distinct CDR3 sequences, 15% to 20% of them singletons; the top ten hold about 45%. The sample taken for sequencing was CD8+ T cells from PBMCs. All receptors come from a human donor in good health (CMV status not recorded). Some clones in this sample may be carry-over from other donors' samples. Each CDR3 is given with its conserved first and last residue. D genes are given only for firm matches. Not every row has a clone size; where given, it reads once, few, many or a size class.

V: TRBV19
size: few
D: -
J: TRBJ1-4
DNA: TGTGCCAGTAGTATGGCATTTGCAACTAATGAAAAACTGTTTTTT
CDR3: CASSMAFATNEKLFF

V: TRBV20-1
size: -
D: TRBD1
J: TRBJ2-7
DNA: TGCAGTGCTAGAGATCTCTATGGGACAGGGGGTATAAACGAGCAGTACTTC
CDR3: CSARDLYGTGGINEQYF

V: TRBV6-6
size: few
D: -
J: TRBJ1-5
DNA: TGTGCCAGCAGCTCTCGCCACAATCAGCCCCAGCATTTT
CDR3: CASSSRHNQPQHF

V: TRBV7-9
size: many
D: -
J: TRBJ1-1
DNA: TGTGCCAGCAGGAGGGGGAACACTGAAGCTTTCTTT
CDR3: CASRRGNTEAFF

V: TRBV6-5
size: many
D: -
J: TRBJ2-1
DNA: TGTGCCAGCAGTTACGGGCCGCCGAGGGGGGGTTTCTCCTACAATGAGCAGTTCTTC
CDR3: CASSYGPPRGGFSYNEQFF

V: TRBV7-9
size: many
D: -
J: TRBJ2-3
DNA: TGTGCCAGCAGCTCGAGACACTCTAGCACAGATACGCAGTATTTT
CDR3: CASSSRHSSTDTQYF

V: TRBV7-9
size: many
D: TRBD1
J: TRBJ1-1
DNA: TGTGCCAGCAGCTCTACCGGGACAGGAGTCGCGGGCACTGAAGCTTTCTTT
CDR3: CASSSTGTGVAGTEAFF

V: TRBV11-2
size: few
D: -
J: TRBJ2-7
DNA: TGTGCCAGCAGCTTAGGTTTTTTGGGCGGGGGCCCTGTAGACGAGCAGTACTTC
CDR3: CASSLGFLGGGPVDEQYF

V: TRBV25-1
size: few
D: -
J: TRBJ2-6
DNA: TGTGCCAGCTCAGTTGGGGGATCTGGGGCCAACGTCCTGACTTTC
CDR3: CASSVGGSGANVLTF

V: TRBV29-1
size: few
D: -
J: TRBJ2-1
DNA: TGCAGCGTTGAGGACAGTTCCTACAATGAGCAGTTCTTC
CDR3: CSVEDSSYNEQFF

V: TRBV11-2
size: -
D: -
J: TRBJ1-6
DNA: TGTGCCAGCAGCTTCGGACAGTCGAATTCACCCCTCCACTTT
CDR3: CASSFGQSNSPLHF

V: TRBV5-1
size: few
D: TRBD2
J: TRBJ2-1
DNA: TGCGCCAGCAGCACGGGACTAGATAACAATGAGCAGTTCTTC
CDR3: CASSTGLDNNEQFF

V: TRBV25-1
size: few
D: -
J: TRBJ2-5
DNA: TGTGCCAGCAGTGAAGGGTGGGCCCAGTACTTC
CDR3: CASSEGWAQYF

V: TRBV7-8
size: many
D: -
J: TRBJ1-4
DNA: TGTGCCAGCAGCCCCGGGGCTGCAACTAATGAAAAACTGTTTTTT
CDR3: CASSPGAATNEKLFF

V: TRBV15
size: -
D: -
J: TRBJ2-2
DNA: TGTGCCACCAGCACCAGGTGGGGGGGCAGAGCCGGGGAGCTGTTTTTT
CDR3: CATSTRWGGRAGELFF

V: TRBV7-6
size: -
D: -
J: TRBJ1-3
DNA: TGTGCCAGCAGCTTATCGAGAGCCCGGGTTGGAAACACCATATATTTT
CDR3: CASSLSRARVGNTIYF

V: TRBV7-9
size: few
D: TRBD2
J: TRBJ2-5
DNA: TGTGCCAGCAGCTTTGGGGGACTAGCGCAGACCCAGTACTTC
CDR3: CASSFGGLAQTQYF

V: TRBV20-1
size: -
D: -
J: TRBJ2-7
DNA: TGCAGTGCTAGAGCGGGGGCCGCCTACGAGCAGTACTTC
CDR3: CSARAGAAYEQYF

V: TRBV4-1
size: few
D: -
J: TRBJ2-7
DNA: TGCGCCAGCAGCCAAGTGCAGTCAGAAGCCTACGAGCAGTACTTC
CDR3: CASSQVQSEAYEQYF

V: TRBV19
size: many
D: TRBD1
J: TRBJ2-2
DNA: TGTGCCAGTAGTGATACAGGGGCAGGCACCGGGGAGCTGTTTTTT
CDR3: CASSDTGAGTGELFF

V: TRBV5-1
size: many
D: -
J: TRBJ1-1
DNA: TGCGCCAGCAGCCTGACGGACGGACCGAACACTGAAGCTTTCTTT
CDR3: CASSLTDGPNTEAFF

V: TRBV20-1
size: -
D: -
J: TRBJ2-1
DNA: TGCAGTCCGCTAGGGTTTTCGCGGACCCAAGAACCCCGATTGGAGCAGTTCTTC
CDR3: CSPLGFSRTQEPRLEQFF

V: TRBV11-2
size: many
D: -
J: TRBJ2-3
DNA: TGTGCCAGCAGCGGGGGTGGCACAGATACGCAGTATTTT
CDR3: CASSGGGTDTQYF

V: TRBV27
size: -
D: -
J: TRBJ2-1
DNA: TGTGCCAGCGGGTTTGGGCCTCCTAATGAGCAGTTCTTC
CDR3: CASGFGPPNEQFF

V: TRBV19
size: -
D: TRBD1
J: TRBJ1-1
DNA: TGTGCCAGTACTCGGACAGGGGCTTCGAACACTGAAGCTTTCTTT
CDR3: CASTRTGASNTEAFF

V: TRBV11-2
size: -
D: TRBD2
J: TRBJ2-3
DNA: TGTGCCAGCAGCTTTCGGGGGGGCGAGGAAGATACGCAGTATTTT
CDR3: CASSFRGGEEDTQYF

V: TRBV6-5
size: -
D: -
J: TRBJ1-1
DNA: TGTGCCAGCAGTTACGGGGGGCTGATTAGCACTGAAGCTTTCTTT
CDR3: CASSYGGLISTEAFF

V: TRBV2
size: -
D: -
J: TRBJ2-3
DNA: TGTGCCAGACCAGGGAACATCCGCACAGATACGCAGTATTTT
CDR3: CARPGNIRTDTQYF

V: TRBV27
size: few
D: -
J: TRBJ2-1
DNA: TGTGCCAGCAGTTTATCAGGGCAAGGGCAGTTCTTC
CDR3: CASSLSGQGQFF

V: TRBV9
size: -
D: -
J: TRBJ1-1
DNA: TGTGCCAGCAGCACGGGACCGCTTTTAGAAGCTTTCTTT
CDR3: CASSTGPLLEAFF

V: TRBV29-1
size: -
D: -
J: TRBJ2-3
DNA: TGCAGCGTTTCTTACTCTAGCACAGATACGCAGTATTTT
CDR3: CSVSYSSTDTQYF

V: TRBV7-9
size: many
D: TRBD1
J: TRBJ2-7
DNA: TGTGCCAGCAGCCCGACGACAGGGATCGGCGAGCAGTACTTC
CDR3: CASSPTTGIGEQYF

V: TRBV7-2
size: many
D: TRBD1
J: TRBJ1-2
DNA: TGTGCCAGCAGCGCTCCGGGGACAGACTATGGCTACACCTTC
CDR3: CASSAPGTDYGYTF

V: TRBV10-3
size: -
D: TRBD2
J: TRBJ2-3
DNA: TGTGCCATCAGTGAGTCAACAGCGGGGGTGTTGGATACGCAGTATTTT
CDR3: CAISESTAGVLDTQYF

V: TRBV12-5
size: -
D: -
J: TRBJ1-5
DNA: TGTGCTAGTGCCGAACAGGGTTTCAATCAGCCCCAGCATTTT
CDR3: CASAEQGFNQPQHF

V: TRBV20-1
size: -
D: TRBD2
J: TRBJ2-1
DNA: TGCAGTGCTAGAGGCCTAGCGGGGGGGCGGTATGAGCAGTTCTTC
CDR3: CSARGLAGGRYEQFF

V: TRBV9
size: -
D: -
J: TRBJ2-1
DNA: TGTGCCAGCAGCGTTCACAAGGATACGTTTAGGCTCGAGCAGTTCTTC
CDR3: CASSVHKDTFRLEQFF

V: TRBV7-2
size: many
D: -
J: TRBJ1-1
DNA: TGTGCCAGCAGCCCCCCGGGCTACACTGAAGCTTTCTTT
CDR3: CASSPPGYTEAFF

V: TRBV2
size: few
D: TRBD1
J: TRBJ2-7
DNA: TGTGCCAGCAGCGCGACAGGGGGGCACGAGCAGTACTTC
CDR3: CASSATGGHEQYF

V: TRBV19
size: many
D: -
J: TRBJ2-3
DNA: TGTGCCAGCAAACGGGGTATTATCACAGATACGCAGTATTTT
CDR3: CASKRGIITDTQYF

V: TRBV5-1
size: -
D: -
J: TRBJ2-3
DNA: TGCGCCAGCAGCCCGGGTCTGGACCGTAGGGCAGATACGCAGTATTTT
CDR3: CASSPGLDRRADTQYF

V: TRBV7-8
size: many
D: -
J: TRBJ1-1
DNA: TGTGCCAGCAGCTTGTCGGCAGTAACGAACACTGAAGCTTTCTTT
CDR3: CASSLSAVTNTEAFF

V: TRBV27
size: few
D: -
J: TRBJ1-6
DNA: TGTGCCAGCAGCCCAGGAGGGGCACGTCTGAATAATTCACCCCTCCACTTT
CDR3: CASSPGGARLNNSPLHF

V: TRBV7-2
size: many
D: -
J: TRBJ2-1
DNA: TGTGCCAGCAGCTTAGTGGTAGCGGTGTACGTTTACAATGAGCAGTTCTTC
CDR3: CASSLVVAVYVYNEQFF

V: TRBV5-6
size: -
D: TRBD1
J: TRBJ2-7
DNA: TGTGCCAGCAGCCCGGGACAGGGCCACTACGAGCAGTACTTC
CDR3: CASSPGQGHYEQYF

V: TRBV7-8
size: -
D: -
J: TRBJ1-1
DNA: TGTGCCAGCAGCTTAGAAGTCAAGAACACTGAAGCTTTCTTT
CDR3: CASSLEVKNTEAFF

V: TRBV7-9
size: many
D: TRBD1
J: TRBJ1-1
DNA: TGTGCCAGCAGCTTTTGGGACAGCAACACTGAAGCTTTCTTT
CDR3: CASSFWDSNTEAFF

V: TRBV12-3/TRBV12-4
size: few
D: -
J: TRBJ1-2
DNA: TGTGCCAGCACCGCAGGGGCTAAAGCTAACTATGGCTACACCTTC
CDR3: CASTAGAKANYGYTF

V: TRBV7-9
size: -
D: -
J: TRBJ1-3
DNA: TGTGCCAGCAGCCCTCAAAGCACCCAGGGGATAAGTGGAAACACCATATATTTT
CDR3: CASSPQSTQGISGNTIYF

V: TRBV5-6
size: -
D: -
J: TRBJ1-2
DNA: TGTGCCAGCAGCGAAACGCGAGGGCTCGGCTACACCTTC
CDR3: CASSETRGLGYTF

V: TRBV23-1
size: many
D: -
J: TRBJ2-7
DNA: TGCGCCCAGCAGTTGGGACCCCATCGTCGGGAGCAGTACTTC
CDR3: CAQQLGPHRREQYF

V: TRBV20-1
size: -
D: -
J: TRBJ2-3
DNA: TGCAGTGCTTCGGGGGTGCTCACAGATACGCAGTATTTT
CDR3: CSASGVLTDTQYF

V: TRBV7-9
size: many
D: TRBD1
J: TRBJ1-4
DNA: TGTGCCAGCAGCTTGACAGGGGGTGGTGAAAAACTGTTTTTT
CDR3: CASSLTGGGEKLFF

V: TRBV19
size: few
D: TRBD1
J: TRBJ1-5
DNA: TGTGCCAGTACTAAATCGATGACAGGGACCAATCAGCCCCAGCATTTT
CDR3: CASTKSMTGTNQPQHF

V: TRBV7-9
size: many
D: -
J: TRBJ2-2
DNA: TGTGCCAGTACCGAGAACACCGGGGAGCTGTTTTTT
CDR3: CASTENTGELFF

V: TRBV2
size: few
D: TRBD2
J: TRBJ2-3
DNA: TGTGCCAGCCCGGGGGACTACACAGATACGCAGTATTTT
CDR3: CASPGDYTDTQYF

V: TRBV10-3
size: few
D: -
J: TRBJ2-7
DNA: TGTGCCATCAGTGATGAGTACGAGCAGTACTTC
CDR3: CAISDEYEQYF

V: TRBV29-1
size: -
D: -
J: TRBJ1-5
DNA: TGCAGCGCACAAATCGGACCGGCGAAGCATTTT
CDR3: CSAQIGPAKHF

V: TRBV5-1
size: -
D: -
J: TRBJ1-6
DNA: TGCGCCAGCAGCTTGAGTCGGGTCGATTCACCCCTCCACTTT
CDR3: CASSLSRVDSPLHF